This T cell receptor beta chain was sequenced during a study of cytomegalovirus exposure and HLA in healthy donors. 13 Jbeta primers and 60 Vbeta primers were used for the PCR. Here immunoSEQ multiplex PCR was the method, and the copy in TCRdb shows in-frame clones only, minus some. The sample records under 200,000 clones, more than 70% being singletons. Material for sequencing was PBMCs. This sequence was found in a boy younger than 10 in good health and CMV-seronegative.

CDR3 in DNA: TGCGCCAGCAGCTTGGAGGGATTGCTCCGAGCGGGGAACACCGGGGAGCTGTTTTTT. This encodes CASSLEGLLRAGNTGELFF. V usage is TRBV5-1 and J usage is TRBJ2-2; possibly TRBD2 for D (6 bases). The V end was cut by 0 bases, the J end by 1 base, with 19 bases between. Germline lookup yields CDR1 SGHRS and CDR2 YFSETQ. The CDR3 covers 19 residues.